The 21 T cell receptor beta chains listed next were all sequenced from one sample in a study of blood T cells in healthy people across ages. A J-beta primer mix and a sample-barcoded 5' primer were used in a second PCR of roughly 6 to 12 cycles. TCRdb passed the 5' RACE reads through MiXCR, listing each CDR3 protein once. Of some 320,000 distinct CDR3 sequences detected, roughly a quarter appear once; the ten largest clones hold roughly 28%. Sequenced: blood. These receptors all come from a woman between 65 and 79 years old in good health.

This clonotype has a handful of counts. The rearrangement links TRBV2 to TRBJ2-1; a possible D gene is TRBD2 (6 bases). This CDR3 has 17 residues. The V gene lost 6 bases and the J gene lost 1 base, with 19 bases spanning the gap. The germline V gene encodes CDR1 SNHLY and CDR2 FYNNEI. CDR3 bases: TGTGCCAGCAGGAGATTTAGCGGCCTAAAGTCCTACAATGAGCAGTTCTTC. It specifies CASRRFSGLKSYNEQFF.

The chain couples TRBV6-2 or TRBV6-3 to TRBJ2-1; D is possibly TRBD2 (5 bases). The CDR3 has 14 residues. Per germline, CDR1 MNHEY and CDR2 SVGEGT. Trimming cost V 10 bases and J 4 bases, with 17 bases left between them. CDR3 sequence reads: CATSGLENYNEQFF. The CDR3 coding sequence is TGTGCCACCAGCGGACTGGAGAATTACAATGAGCAGTTCTTC.

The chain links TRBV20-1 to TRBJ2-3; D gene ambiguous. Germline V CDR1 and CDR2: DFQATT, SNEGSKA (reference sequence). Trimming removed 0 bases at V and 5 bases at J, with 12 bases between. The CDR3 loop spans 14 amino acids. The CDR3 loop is CSARDPLPIDTQYF. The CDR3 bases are TGCAGTGCTAGAGATCCCCTACCGATAGATACGCAGTATTTT.

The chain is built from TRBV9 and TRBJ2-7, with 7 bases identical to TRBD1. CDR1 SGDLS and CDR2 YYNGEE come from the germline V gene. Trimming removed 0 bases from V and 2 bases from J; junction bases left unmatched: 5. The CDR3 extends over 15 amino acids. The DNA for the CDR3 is TGTGCCAGCAGCGTAGGTTGGACAGGCCCCTACGAGCAGTACTTC. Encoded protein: CASSVGWTGPYEQYF.

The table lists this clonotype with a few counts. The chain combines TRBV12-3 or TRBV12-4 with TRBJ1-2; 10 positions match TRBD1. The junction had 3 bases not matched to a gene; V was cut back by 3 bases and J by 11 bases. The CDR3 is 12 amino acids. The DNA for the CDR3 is TGTGCCAGCAGTTTGGGACAGGGGTGGTACACCTTC. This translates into CASSLGQGWYTF.

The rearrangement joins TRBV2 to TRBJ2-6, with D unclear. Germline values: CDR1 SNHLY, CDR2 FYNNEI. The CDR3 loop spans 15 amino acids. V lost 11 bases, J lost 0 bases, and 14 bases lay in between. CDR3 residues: CAGSLESSGANVLTF. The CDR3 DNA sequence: TGTGCCGGAAGTCTGGAATCCTCTGGGGCCAACGTCCTGACTTTC.

The CDR3, as DNA: TGTGCCATCAGTGAGTCGACAGGGGACATTCAGTACTTC. Encoded protein: CAISESTGDIQYF. This chain connects TRBV10-3 to TRBJ2-4; 8 nucleotides align to TRBD1. Germline V gene sequence: CDR1 ENHRY, CDR2 SYGVKD. The CDR3 sequence is 13 residues long. V lost 0 bases to trimming and J lost 8 bases; unmatched junction nucleotides: 0.

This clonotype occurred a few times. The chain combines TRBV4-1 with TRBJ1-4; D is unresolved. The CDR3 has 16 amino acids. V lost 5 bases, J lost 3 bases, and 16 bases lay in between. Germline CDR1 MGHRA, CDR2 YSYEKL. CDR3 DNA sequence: TGCGCCAGCAGCAAAAGATCAGTAGGTTCTAATGAAAAACTGTTTTTT. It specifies CASSKRSVGSNEKLFF.

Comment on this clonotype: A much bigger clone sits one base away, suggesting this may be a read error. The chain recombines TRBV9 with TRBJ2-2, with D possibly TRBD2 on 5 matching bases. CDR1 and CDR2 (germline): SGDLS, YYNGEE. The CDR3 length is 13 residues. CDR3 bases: TGTGCCTGCAGCGCACGGGAAGGCGGGGAGCTGTTTTTT. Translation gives CACSAREGGELFF.

The CDR3 reads CASSPWTSGRNYEQYF. CDR3 nucleotide sequence: TGTGCCAGCAGCCCGTGGACTAGCGGGAGAAACTACGAGCAGTACTTC. The chain employs TRBV28 and TRBJ2-7; TRBD2 matches at 13 bases. The CDR3 contains 16 residues. CDR1 MDHEN and CDR2 SYDVKM come from the germline V gene. V trimming: 6 bases; J trimming: 3 bases; junction bases outside the gene matches: 8.

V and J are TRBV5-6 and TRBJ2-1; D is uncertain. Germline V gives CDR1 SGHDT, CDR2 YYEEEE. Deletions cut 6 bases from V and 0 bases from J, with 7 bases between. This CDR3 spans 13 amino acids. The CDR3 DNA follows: TGTGCCAGCAACTCGGGCTCCTACAATGAGCAGTTCTTC. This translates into CASNSGSYNEQFF. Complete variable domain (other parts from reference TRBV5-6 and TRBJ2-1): DAGVTQSPTHLIKTRGQQVTLRCSPKSGHDTVSWYQQALGQGPQFIFQYYEEEERQRGNFPDRFSGHQFPNYSSELNVNALLLGDSALYLCASNSGSYNEQFFGPGTRLTVL.

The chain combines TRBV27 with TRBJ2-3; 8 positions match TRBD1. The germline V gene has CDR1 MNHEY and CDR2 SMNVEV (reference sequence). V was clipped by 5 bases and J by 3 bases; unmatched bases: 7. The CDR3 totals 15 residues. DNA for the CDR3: TGTGCCAGCAGTCTCGACGACAGGGGTACAGATACGCAGTATTTT. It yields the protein CASSLDDRGTDTQYF.

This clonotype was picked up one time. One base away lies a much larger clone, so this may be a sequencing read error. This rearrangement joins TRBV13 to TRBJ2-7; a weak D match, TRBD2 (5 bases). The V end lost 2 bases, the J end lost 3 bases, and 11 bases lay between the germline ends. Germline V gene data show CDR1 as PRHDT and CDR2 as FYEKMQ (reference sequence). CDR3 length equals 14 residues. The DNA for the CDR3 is TGTGCCAGCAGCTTAAGGGCTAGCAGCTACGAGCAGTACTTC. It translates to CASSLRASSYEQYF.

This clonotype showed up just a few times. The CDR3 DNA follows: TGTGCCAGCAGTTTTAGAGTCCCAGCGGATGAGCAGTTCTTC. Protein: CASSFRVPADEQFF. This chain uses TRBV12-3 or TRBV12-4 with TRBJ2-1; D might be TRBD2 (5 bases). CDR3 length equals 14 residues. With 3 bases removed from V and 8 bases from J, the gap between germline ends came to 14 bases.

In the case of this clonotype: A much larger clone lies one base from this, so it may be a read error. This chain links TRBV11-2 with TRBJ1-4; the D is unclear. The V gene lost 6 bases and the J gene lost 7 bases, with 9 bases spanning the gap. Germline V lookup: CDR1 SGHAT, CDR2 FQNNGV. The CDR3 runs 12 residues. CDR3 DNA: TGTGCCAGCAGTCGGGCGGTTGAAAAACTGTTTTTT. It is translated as CASSRAVEKLFF.

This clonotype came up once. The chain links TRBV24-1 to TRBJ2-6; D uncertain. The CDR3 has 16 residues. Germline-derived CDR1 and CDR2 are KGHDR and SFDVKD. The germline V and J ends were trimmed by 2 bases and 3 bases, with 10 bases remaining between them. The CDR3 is CATSDSDRSGANVLTF. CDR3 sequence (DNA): TGTGCCACCAGTGATTCCGATAGAAGTGGGGCCAACGTCCTGACTTTC.

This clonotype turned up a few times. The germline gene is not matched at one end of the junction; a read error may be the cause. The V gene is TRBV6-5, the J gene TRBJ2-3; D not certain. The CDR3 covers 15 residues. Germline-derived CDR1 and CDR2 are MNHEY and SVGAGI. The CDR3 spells CASSYSIRPTDTQYF. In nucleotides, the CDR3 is TGTGCCAGCAGTTACTCGATACGACCCACAGACACGCAGTATTTT.

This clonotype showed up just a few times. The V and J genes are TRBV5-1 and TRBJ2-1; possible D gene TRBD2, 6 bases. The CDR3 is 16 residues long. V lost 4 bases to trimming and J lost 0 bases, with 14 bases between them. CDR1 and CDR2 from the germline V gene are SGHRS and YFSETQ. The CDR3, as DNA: TGCGCCAGCAGCGGGTCTAGCGTCATCTCCTACAATGAGCAGTTCTTC. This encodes CASSGSSVISYNEQFF.

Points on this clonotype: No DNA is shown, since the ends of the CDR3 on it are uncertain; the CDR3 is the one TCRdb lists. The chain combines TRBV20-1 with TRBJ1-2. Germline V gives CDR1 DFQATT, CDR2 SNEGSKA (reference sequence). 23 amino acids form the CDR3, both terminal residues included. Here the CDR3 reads CRGGGVSTDTQYFGPGTLGGYTF.

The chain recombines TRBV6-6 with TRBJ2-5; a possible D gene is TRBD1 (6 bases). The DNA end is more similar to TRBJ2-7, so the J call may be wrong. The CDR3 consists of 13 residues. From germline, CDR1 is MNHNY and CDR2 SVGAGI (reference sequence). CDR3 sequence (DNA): TGTGCCAGCAGTCGGACAGACGCCTACGAGCAGTACTTC. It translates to CASSRTDAYEQYF.

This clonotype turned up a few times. The CDR3 bases are TGTGCCAGCAGGGGACAGCGCTATGGCTACACCTTC. Encoded protein: CASRGQRYGYTF. The V call is TRBV6-1, the J call TRBJ1-2, with 7 bases fitting TRBD1. Germline loops: CDR1 MNHNS, CDR2 SASEGT. This CDR3 has 12 amino acids. Trimming at V came to 6 bases and at J to 4 bases, leaving 2 bases not matched to a gene.